What follows are 30 T cell receptor beta chains derived from one specimen sequenced in a study of vaccination and CD4 T cells after COVID-19. Their antigens remain unidentified. The sample's treatment: roughly ten-day PBMC culture with coronavirus spike peptide pools or control peptides (ViraFEST assay). The Oncomine TCR Beta short-read assay sequenced DNA from cultured CD4+ T cells. TCRdb re-derived calls from the PCR reads in MiXCR, one entry per CDR3 protein. The sample includes fewer than 20,000 distinct CDR3 sequences, about 44% seen only once; the top ten take under 4.5%. Sequencing used CD4+ T cells from blood, cultured in vitro, obtained before SARS-CoV-2 vaccination. The receptors were gathered from a human donor who had recovered from COVID-19.

The V and J genes are TRBV6-5 and TRBJ1-6; no clear D gene. The V gene lost 0 bases and the J gene lost 10 bases, with 4 bases spanning the gap. Germline V CDR1 and CDR2: MNHEY, SVGAGI. The length of the CDR3 is 12 residues. This CDR3 reads CASSYSESPLHF. CDR3 in DNA: TGTGCCAGCAGTTACTCTGAATCACCCCTCCACTTT.

The chain employs TRBV2 and TRBJ2-1; TRBD2 matches at 8 bases. The V gene end was trimmed by 2 bases and the J gene end by 16 bases; junction bases not matched to a gene: 7. In germline, CDR1 is SNHLY, CDR2 FYNNEI. The CDR3 consists of 12 residues. CDR3 nucleotide sequence: TGTGCCAGCAGTGAACAGCGGGGGCAACAATTCTTC. Its protein is CASSEQRGQQFF.

The chain joins TRBV20-1 to TRBJ1-3, with D maybe TRBD1 (6 bases). CDR3 length: 14 amino acids. The germline V and J ends were trimmed by 3 bases and 1 base, with 10 bases remaining between them. Germline V gene lookup returns CDR1 DFQATT and CDR2 SNEGSKA (reference sequence). The CDR3 coding sequence is TGCAGTGCTAGTCGTACAGGGTCTGGAAACACCATATATTTT. This codes for CSASRTGSGNTIYF.

CDR3 sequence: CASSPGGTPHSGANVLTF. CDR3 DNA: TGTGCCAGCAGTCCAGGCGGGACACCCCACTCTGGGGCCAACGTCCTGACTTTC. This chain connects TRBV28 to TRBJ2-6, with D possibly called TRBD1 or TRBD2 (6 bases each). With 5 bases removed from V and 0 bases from J, the gap between germline ends came to 17 bases. Germline loops: CDR1 MDHEN, CDR2 SYDVKM. The CDR3 loop spans 18 amino acids. The full variable domain, completed using reference TRBV28 and TRBJ2-6, is DVKVTQSSRYLVKRTGEKVFLECVQDMDHENMFWYRQDPGLGLRLIYFSYDVKMKEKGDIPEGYSVSREKKERFSLILESASTNQTSMYLCASSPGGTPHSGANVLTFGAGSRLTVL.

This chain connects TRBV20-1 to TRBJ2-3, with 7 bases lining up with TRBD1. V was pared by 5 bases and J by 4 bases, with 12 bases of the junction left unmatched. Germline loops: CDR1 DFQATT, CDR2 SNEGSKA (reference sequence). There are 15 residues in the CDR3. CDR3 sequence reads: CSAAGTTGLADTQYF. CDR3 nucleotide sequence: TGCAGTGCTGCCGGAACGACAGGGCTGGCAGATACGCAGTATTTT.

This chain uses TRBV2 with TRBJ1-5, with a tentative D call TRBD1 (5 bases). This CDR3 is built from 15 residues. Trimming pared 2 bases from V and 0 bases from J, leaving 8 bases between. Germline V gene data show CDR1 as SNHLY and CDR2 as FYNNEI. Written as DNA, the CDR3 is TGTGCCAGCAGTGAATCAGGGAATAGCAATCAGCCCCAGCATTTT. Protein: CASSESGNSNQPQHF.

V usage is TRBV27 and J usage is TRBJ1-6; TRBD1 agrees at 7 bases. Per germline, CDR1 MNHEY and CDR2 SMNVEV (reference sequence). V was pared by 4 bases and J by 0 bases, with 6 bases of the junction left unmatched. CDR3 length: 17 amino acids. Here the CDR3 reads CASSSTGPRSYNSPLHF. In DNA form, the CDR3 reads TGTGCCAGCAGTTCGACAGGGCCCCGCTCCTATAATTCACCCCTCCACTTT.

Written as DNA, the CDR3 is TGCGCCAGCAGCCACGCAGGGGGCGTTGGAAATCAGCCCCAGCATTTT. The encoded protein is CASSHAGGVGNQPQHF. The V gene is TRBV4-1, the J gene TRBJ1-5; 8 bases are a match to TRBD1. Germline CDR1 reads MGHRA; CDR2 reads YSYEKL. Trimming at V came to 3 bases and at J to 4 bases, leaving 8 bases not matched to a gene. The CDR3 runs 16 residues.

The chain recombines TRBV10-3 with TRBJ2-3; 9 nucleotides match TRBD2. The CDR3 extends over 17 amino acids. The V segment lost 5 bases and the J segment 2 bases; nucleotides outside the gene matches: 11. Germline CDR1 is ENHRY and CDR2 is SYGVKD. This chain's CDR3 is CAISPLAGPTTTDTQYF. CDR3 bases: TGTGCCATCAGTCCGCTAGCGGGACCCACAACCACAGATACGCAGTATTTT.

The chain uses TRBV19 and TRBJ1-5; 7 bases line up with TRBD1. V lost 5 bases and J lost 3; bases outside the gene matches: 4. In germline, CDR1 is LNHDA, CDR2 SQIVND (reference sequence). There are 14 residues in the CDR3. The CDR3 sequence: CASSWGQFNQPQHF. As DNA, the CDR3 is TGTGCCAGTAGTTGGGGACAGTTCAATCAGCCCCAGCATTTT.

This clonotype was seen only a few times. The rearrangement links TRBV7-2 to TRBJ2-2; D remains unclear. CDR3 length: 15 amino acids. Germline V CDR1 and CDR2: SGHTA, FQGNSA. The V gene lost 5 bases and the J gene lost 2 bases, with 12 bases spanning the gap. The CDR3 DNA follows: TGTGCCAGCAGCACCCGGGTCTTTAACACCGGGGAGCTGTTTTTT. Its protein product is CASSTRVFNTGELFF.

In DNA form, the CDR3 reads TGCAGTGCTAGGGGGACAGGGGGACAGCCCCAGCATTTT. Its protein is CSARGTGGQPQHF. The rearrangement uses TRBV20-1 and TRBJ1-5; TRBD1 aligns across 11 bases. The CDR3 contains 13 residues. Per germline, CDR1 DFQATT and CDR2 SNEGSKA (reference sequence). V gave up 3 bases and J gave up 7 bases; unmatched junction bases: 2.

Remarks on this clonotype: It is unclear where the CDR3 begins or ends on the DNA, so no DNA is shown, and the CDR3 is as TCRdb lists it. The rearrangement links TRBV14 to TRBJ1-6; the D segment call TRBD1 is taken from the table without a DNA check. The V gene's germline CDR1 is SGHDN and CDR2 FVKESK. The CDR3 totals 17 residues, both ends included. CDR3 residues: CASSQAFGPGSYSPLHF.

The chain links TRBV12-3 or TRBV12-4 to TRBJ2-3; possible D gene TRBD1, 6 bases. This CDR3 has 17 residues. The V end was cut by 6 bases, the J end by 0 bases, with 19 bases between. The CDR3 sequence is CASSPNTGPTSTDTQYF. CDR3 DNA: TGTGCCAGCAGCCCAAATACAGGGCCTACTAGCACAGATACGCAGTATTTT.

This clonotype came up a few times. This chain links TRBV7-9 with TRBJ1-1; TRBD1 agrees at 9 bases. The ends lost 6 bases at V and 6 bases at J; junction bases unmatched: 8. The germline V gene has CDR1 SEHNR and CDR2 FQNEAQ (reference sequence). The CDR3 covers 14 residues. The CDR3 here is CASRTGQGGPEAFF. DNA of the CDR3: TGTGCCAGCAGAACGGGACAGGGAGGCCCTGAAGCTTTCTTT.

This clonotype was observed a few times. The genes are TRBV19 and TRBJ1-1, with D uncertain. Germline loops: CDR1 LNHDA, CDR2 SQIVND (reference sequence). V gave up 0 bases and J gave up 0 bases, with 5 bases separating them. The CDR3 has 14 residues. In DNA form, the CDR3 reads TGTGCCAGTAGTATAGATGCAGTGAACACTGAAGCTTTCTTT. Protein sequence: CASSIDAVNTEAFF.

This chain links TRBV6-1 with TRBJ2-3; 7 bases are shared with TRBD1. Germline lookup yields CDR1 MNHNS and CDR2 SASEGT. V was pared by 1 base and J by 5 bases, with 3 bases of the junction left unmatched. The CDR3 totals 14 residues. The CDR3 loop is CASSEGRQGDTQYF. CDR3 in DNA: TGTGCCAGCAGTGAAGGGAGACAGGGAGATACGCAGTATTTT.

The chain links TRBV28 to TRBJ1-2; D is perhaps TRBD1 (5 bases). The CDR3 covers 13 residues. Germline CDR1 is MDHEN and CDR2 is SYDVKM. V was trimmed by 10 bases and J by 2 bases, leaving 14 bases between them. CDR3 loop: CATLLEGNYGYTF. In DNA, the CDR3 is TGTGCCACATTGCTCGAGGGGAACTATGGCTACACCTTC.

CDR3 sequence reads: CASSQQQGNEQYF. CDR3 sequence (DNA): TGTGCCAGCAGTCAGCAACAGGGGAACGAGCAGTACTTC. The chain joins TRBV6-2 or TRBV6-3 to TRBJ2-7; 7 bases are shared with TRBD1. This CDR3 has 13 residues. The germline gives CDR1 MNHEY, CDR2 SVGEGT. The J segment lost 5 bases and the V segment lost 5 bases, leaving 6 bases of the junction unmatched.

The chain employs TRBV10-2 and TRBJ2-5; 8 nucleotides agree with TRBD2. The V gene end was trimmed by 5 bases and the J gene end by 4 bases; junction bases not matched to a gene: 3. The CDR3 loop spans 13 amino acids. CDR1 and CDR2 (germline): WSHSY, SAAADI. DNA of the CDR3: TGCGCCAGCAGTCAAGCGGGAGTAGAGACCCAGTACTTC. It is translated as CASSQAGVETQYF.

This clonotype was seen a handful of times. The rearrangement uses TRBV10-1 and TRBJ2-3; D remains ambiguous. The CDR3 covers 12 residues. The ends were cut back, 0 bases at V and 2 bases at J, with 0 bases in the middle. Germline values: CDR1 WNHNN, CDR2 SYGVQD (reference sequence). CDR3 amino acids: CASSESTDTQYF. The DNA for the CDR3 is TGCGCCAGCAGTGAGTCCACAGATACGCAGTATTTT.

This clonotype was detected once. The rearrangement links TRBV5-1 to TRBJ2-3, with 13 bases aligning to TRBD2. Germline V gives CDR1 SGHRS, CDR2 YFSETQ. The CDR3 is made up of 17 amino acids. Trimming cost V 3 bases and J 4 bases; bases outside gene matches: 8. The chain's CDR3 is CASSSQLAGGPADTQYF. The CDR3 DNA reads as TGCGCCAGCAGCTCACAACTAGCGGGGGGGCCGGCAGATACGCAGTATTTT.

The table lists this clonotype with a few counts. This chain links TRBV28 with TRBJ2-3; 10 bases line up with TRBD1. CDR3 length equals 15 residues. Germline V lookup: CDR1 MDHEN, CDR2 SYDVKM. J was trimmed by 3 bases and V by 6 bases; bases with no gene match: 6. Here the CDR3 reads CASSPPGQGTDTQYF. The CDR3 DNA is TGTGCCAGCAGCCCACCGGGACAGGGGACAGATACGCAGTATTTT.

The chain combines TRBV7-2 with TRBJ2-5; D possibly corresponds to TRBD2 (6 bases). The CDR3 loop spans 14 amino acids. V gave up 3 bases and J gave up 1 base, with 9 bases separating them. Germline V gives CDR1 SGHTA, CDR2 FQGNSA. CDR3: CASSFLGGQETQYF. CDR3 nucleotides: TGTGCCAGCAGCTTTCTCGGGGGCCAAGAGACCCAGTACTTC.

This clonotype was observed a few times. The gene calls are TRBV20-1 and TRBJ1-2; 7 bases align to TRBD1. The CDR3 runs 14 residues. CDR1 and CDR2 (germline): DFQATT, SNEGSKA (reference sequence). V was clipped by 1 base and J by 5 bases; unmatched bases: 7. CDR3 nucleotides: TGCAGTGCTAGAGGACAGGGTGAAGGGTATGGCTACACCTTC. This encodes CSARGQGEGYGYTF.

The J gene is TRBJ1-6, the V gene TRBV11-2; D is undetermined. The V and J ends lost 5 bases and 7 bases respectively, with 15 bases between them. CDR1 and CDR2 (germline): SGHAT, FQNNGV. The CDR3 loop spans 15 amino acids. The CDR3 protein is CASSTTTAVNSPLHF. CDR3 sequence (DNA): TGTGCCAGCAGCACCACAACAGCGGTGAATTCACCCCTCCACTTT.

This clonotype was seen more than once but under ten times. This chain connects TRBV20-1 to TRBJ1-6, with no clear D. Deletions cut 6 bases from V and 0 bases from J, with 3 bases between. This CDR3 region has 12 residues. The germline gives CDR1 DFQATT, CDR2 SNEGSKA (reference sequence). The CDR3 DNA follows: TGCAGTGCGAGCTCCTATAATTCACCCCTCCACTTT. It encodes CSASSYNSPLHF.

This chain joins TRBV7-9 and TRBJ1-1; the D gene is possibly TRBD1 (5 bases). Germline lookup yields CDR1 SEHNR and CDR2 FQNEAQ (reference sequence). The V gene lost 5 bases and the J gene lost 1 base, with 14 bases spanning the gap. The CDR3 runs to 15 residues. CDR3 in DNA: TGTGCCAGCAGCCAGGGTCCTATGGGGAACACTGAAGCTTTCTTT. Translation: CASSQGPMGNTEAFF.

The chain carries TRBV10-3 and TRBJ2-7; no reliable D call. V lost 2 bases and J 2 bases, leaving 7 bases between the germline ends. Germline CDR1 is ENHRY and CDR2 is SYGVKD. There are 13 residues in the CDR3. The CDR3 DNA reads as TGTGCCATCAGTGAGAGGGCTCCCTACGAGCAGTACTTC. Translated: CAISERAPYEQYF.

This clonotype was seen a few times. V gene TRBV25-1 combines with J gene TRBJ2-3; tentatively, D is TRBD1 or TRBD2 (5 bases each). Germline assignment: CDR1 MGHDK and CDR2 SYGVNS. The length of the CDR3 is 14 residues. Trimming removed 6 bases from V and 2 bases from J, with 12 bases in between. CDR3 loop: CASRRDVATDTQYF. CDR3 nucleotides: TGTGCCAGCAGAAGGGACGTCGCCACAGATACGCAGTATTTT.